This T cell receptor (beta chain) is from a study of cytotoxic CD8 clonotypes in ibrutinib-treated CLL. Study-wide results and limits: Clonality increased at ibrutinib response and stayed stable in sustained remission. At progression, however, it fell back toward baseline. At the start, clonality exceeded age-matched healthy donors and followed circulating CD8+ T-cell counts.

This CDR3 contains 11 residues. The germline V gene encodes CDR1 MNHEY and CDR2 SVGAGI. The V and J ends lost 5 bases and 12 bases respectively, with 11 bases between them. The method was immunoSEQ multiplex PCR; TCRdb's version includes in-frame clones alone and lacks a portion of them. This repertoire shows 150,000 or so clones, more than 80% found once; its top ten account for over 4.5%. As for this clone: What it binds is unknown.

The receptor's source is a human donor with chronic lymphocytic leukemia. Sequencing used PBMCs, obtained after 24 months of ibrutinib treatment. This chain links TRBV6-5 with TRBJ1-5; the D is unclear. This CDR3 reads CASSEMALQHF. Written as DNA, the CDR3 is TGTGCCAGCAGTGAAATGGCCCTCCAGCATTTT.